The entry that follows covers one T cell receptor beta chain sequence. Its antigen is as yet unknown. The data stem from a study of Ad26.COV2.S vaccination and SARS-CoV-2 variants. The wider study: In the study, Ad26.COV2.S was injected intramuscularly once, or twice 56 days apart.

Treatment here: some 20 received Ad26.COV2.S at low or high dose, single or two shots; five or six received placebo; per-sample allocation not given. All samples were drawn on day 63, counting from the first vaccine or placebo injection. Aged 18-55 years, donor was enrolled in Boston at some point between 2019 and 2021. Clones were read by immunoSEQ multiplex PCR, and TCRdb kept only the in-frame ones, dropping some. The sample lists hundreds of thousands of clones, 75% to 90% occurring once. Whole-study findings and limits: Vaccine and placebo groups showed comparable non-spike TCR breadth.

Per germline, CDR1 LGHNA and CDR2 YSLEER. The CDR3 extends over 15 amino acids. The V gene end was trimmed by 3 bases and the J gene end by 6 bases; junction bases not matched to a gene: 10. The chain joins TRBV4-3 to TRBJ1-1, with 7 bases identical to TRBD1. This sequence was found in a person between 18 and 65 years old who received the Ad26.COV2.S COVID-19 vaccine or a placebo. The sample here was peripheral blood, taken in a trial of Ad26.COV2.S vaccine versus placebo. The chain's CDR3 is CASSQNRNRGPEAFF. The CDR3 region has the DNA TGCGCCAGCAGCCAGAACCGAAACAGGGGTCCTGAAGCTTTCTTT.